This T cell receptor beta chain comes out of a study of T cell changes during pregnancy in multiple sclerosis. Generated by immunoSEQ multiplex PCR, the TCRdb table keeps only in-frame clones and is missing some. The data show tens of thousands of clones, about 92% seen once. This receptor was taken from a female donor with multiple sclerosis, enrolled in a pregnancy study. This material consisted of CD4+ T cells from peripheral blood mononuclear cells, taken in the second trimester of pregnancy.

The CDR3 region is CAAGRDTQYF. DNA for the CDR3: TGTGCCGCTGGGAGGGATACGCAGTATTTT. The V gene is TRBV30, the J gene TRBJ2-3; D might be TRBD2 (6 bases). V was shortened by 8 bases and J by 6 bases, with 9 bases between the two germline ends. The CDR3 covers 10 residues. Germline CDR1 and CDR2: GTSNPN and SVGIG (reference sequence). Looking up the rest from reference TRBV30 and TRBJ2-3 gives the full variable domain: SQTIHQWPATLVQPVGSPLSLECTVEGTSNPNLYWYRQAAGRGLQLLFYSVGIGQISSEVPQNLSASRPQDRQFILSSKKLLLSDSGFYLCAAGRDTQYFGPGTRLTVL.